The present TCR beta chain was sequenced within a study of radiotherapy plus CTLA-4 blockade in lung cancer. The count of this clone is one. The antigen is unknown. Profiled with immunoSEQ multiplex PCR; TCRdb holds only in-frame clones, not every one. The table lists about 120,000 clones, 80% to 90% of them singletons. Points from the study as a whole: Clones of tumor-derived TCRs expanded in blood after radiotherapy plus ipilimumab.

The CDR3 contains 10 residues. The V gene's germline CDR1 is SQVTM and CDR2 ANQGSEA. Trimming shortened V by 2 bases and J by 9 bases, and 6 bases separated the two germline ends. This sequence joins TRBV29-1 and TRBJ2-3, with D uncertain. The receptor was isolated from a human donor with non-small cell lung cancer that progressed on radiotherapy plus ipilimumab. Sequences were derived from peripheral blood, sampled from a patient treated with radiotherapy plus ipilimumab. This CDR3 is CSVEMGTQYF. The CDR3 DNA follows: TGCAGCGTTGAAATGGGCACGCAGTATTTT.